This T cell receptor beta chain originates from a study of CD8 T cells in Susac syndrome. The germline V gene encodes CDR1 LGHNT and CDR2 FRNRAP. V lost 1 base and J 9 bases, leaving 13 bases between the germline ends. The CDR3 sequence is 13 residues long. The RNA input was about 0.5 to 1 ug, and it was reverse transcribed with random hexamers. Multiplex immunoSEQ PCR targeted 54 Vbeta and 13 Jbeta TCR beta segments. Via MiXCR, TCRdb re-called the immunoSEQ multiplex PCR reads, giving one row per CDR3 protein. The table lists about 200,000 distinct CDR3 sequences, 90% to 95% of them singletons. In blood CD8+ and CD4+ T cells, TCR beta underwent sequencing. The multiple sclerosis control group consisted of treatment-naive patients whose relapsing-remitting disease, which was either stable or active, fulfilled revised McDonald criteria. Through negative isolation, CD4+ and CD8+ T cells were obtained, while TEMRA cells were enriched using FACS.

The chain joins TRBV12-5 to TRBJ2-7; the D gene is possibly TRBD2 (6 bases). The receptor comes from a human donor with multiple sclerosis. Sequencing was done on a sample of CD4+ T cells from PBMCs. The CDR3 loop reads CASGLGRDFGQYF. The CDR3, as DNA: TGTGCTAGTGGTTTGGGAAGGGACTTCGGGCAGTACTTC.